This passage covers 6 T cell receptor beta chains from one sample sequenced in a study of identical twins. TCRdb analysed the 5' RACE reads with MiXCR anew, one entry per CDR3 protein. The table has about 790,000 distinct CDR3 sequences, approximately 18% seen once. These same data were also listed under a study on T cells expressing NK-cell markers.

The sequenced sample consisted of PBMCs. The source of these receptors is a woman aged 18 to 35 in good health.

This clonotype came up a few times. The CDR3 bases are TGTGCCATCAGCCCTGGGGGGTTCGAAGAGACCCAGTACTTC. It encodes CAISPGGFEETQYF. The chain employs TRBV10-3 and TRBJ2-5; perhaps TRBD2 as D (6 bases). The CDR3 loop spans 14 amino acids. Trimming stripped 6 bases from V and 3 bases from J, with 14 bases between. The germline CDR1 and CDR2 sequences are ENHRY and SYGVKD.

The chain uses TRBV5-1 and TRBJ1-5, with no clear D. Germline V gives CDR1 SGHRS, CDR2 YFSETQ. V lost 2 bases to trimming and J lost 4 bases, with 7 bases between them. The CDR3 covers 13 residues. The CDR3 DNA follows: TGCGCCAGCAGCTTCGAAGTTAATCAGCCCCAGCATTTT. Protein product: CASSFEVNQPQHF.

V usage is TRBV6-2 or TRBV6-3 and J usage is TRBJ2-2, with 10 bases lining up with TRBD1. The CDR3 runs to 18 residues. CDR1 and CDR2 from the germline V gene are MNHEY and SVGEGT. J was trimmed by 4 bases and V by 4 bases; bases with no gene match: 12. CDR3 DNA sequence: TGTGCCAGCAGTTCCTATGTCCCGGGACAGGGGAGCACCGGGGAGCTGTTTTTT. This sequence encodes CASSSYVPGQGSTGELFF.

Ten or more counts support this clonotype. The J gene is TRBJ2-3, the V gene TRBV27; no firm D call. Germline V gene data show CDR1 as MNHEY and CDR2 as SMNVEV (reference sequence). Between the trimmed V and J ends, which lost 2 bases and 0 bases, there was a span of 12 bases. CDR3 length: 16 residues. The CDR3 reads CASSLVGGLSTDTQYF. The CDR3 DNA reads as TGTGCCAGCAGTTTAGTAGGCGGTCTCAGCACAGATACGCAGTATTTT.

This clonotype was observed a few times. The chain recombines TRBV12-3 or TRBV12-4 with TRBJ2-3, with unresolved D. The CDR3 totals 13 residues. V was shortened by 3 bases and J by 6 bases, with 10 bases between the two germline ends. CDR3 amino acids: CASSLYRRDTQYF. CDR3 nucleotide sequence: TGTGCCAGCAGTTTGTACCGACGGGATACGCAGTATTTT.

The V gene is TRBV7-9, the J gene TRBJ1-2; D may be TRBD1 (6 bases). The length of the CDR3 is 15 residues. Germline V gene data show CDR1 as SEHNR and CDR2 as FQNEAQ (reference sequence). Trimming stripped 1 base from V and 8 bases from J, with 17 bases between. The DNA of the CDR3 is TGTGCCAGCAGCTTAGGAACTGGGGACAACGGCGGCTACACCTTC. Protein product: CASSLGTGDNGGYTF.